These 14 T cell receptor beta chains share one sample of origin, sequenced in a study of cytomegalovirus exposure and HLA in healthy donors. Primers included in the PCR were 60 Vbeta and 13 Jbeta primers. Here immunoSEQ multiplex PCR was the method, and the copy in TCRdb shows in-frame clones only, minus some. The data contain about 150,000 clones, about three quarters of them singletons. The source material was PBMCs. These receptors were collected from a male donor in good health and CMV-seronegative.

This clone was observed a handful of times. J is TRBJ1-1 and V is TRBV7-8; tentatively, D is TRBD1 (5 bases). Germline V gene sequence: CDR1 SGHVS, CDR2 FQNEAQ. The CDR3 length is 17 residues. The ends were cut back, 2 bases at V and 3 bases at J, with 19 bases in the middle. In DNA form, the CDR3 reads TGTGCCAGCAGCTTACTAGAAGGAGGGGTTGGTTACACTGAAGCTTTCTTT. This gives the protein CASSLLEGGVGYTEAFF.

The chain joins TRBV10-2 to TRBJ2-5; TRBD1 might be the D (8 bases). The J call may be wrong; the DNA end is better matched by TRBJ2-7. The CDR3 runs to 16 residues. CDR1 and CDR2 from the germline V gene are WSHSY and SAAADI. As DNA, the CDR3 is TGCGCCAGCAGTGACTTATTGGACAGGGACTACTACGAGCAGTACTTC. Protein: CASSDLLDRDYYEQYF.

The chain joins TRBV6-6 to TRBJ2-3; 7 bases match TRBD2. The germline V gene has CDR1 MNHNY and CDR2 SVGAGI (reference sequence). The CDR3 length is 15 residues. V lost 6 bases, J lost 3 bases, and 9 bases stayed unmatched. The CDR3 here is CASSRPSGRTDTQYF. As DNA, the CDR3 is TGTGCCAGCAGCCGACCTAGCGGTCGGACAGATACGCAGTATTTT.

V is TRBV7-8 and J is TRBJ2-2; 10 bases line up with TRBD2. This CDR3 has 16 residues. V trimming: 6 bases; J trimming: 7 bases; junction bases outside the gene matches: 11. Germline lookup yields CDR1 SGHVS and CDR2 FQNEAQ. This chain's CDR3 is CASRSGGAPQSGELFF. CDR3 DNA: TGTGCCAGCAGAAGCGGGGGGGCACCCCAAAGCGGGGAGCTGTTTTTT.

There are a few counts of this clone. The CDR3, as DNA: TGTGCCAGCTCACCAAACGGGGATAACTATGGCTACACCTTC. This codes for CASSPNGDNYGYTF. This chain links TRBV18 with TRBJ1-2; D uncertain. The V gene's germline CDR1 is KGHSH and CDR2 LQKENI. The length of the CDR3 is 14 residues. V lost 2 bases, J lost 1 base, and 8 bases lay in between. Complete variable domain (other parts from reference TRBV18 and TRBJ1-2): NAGVMQNPRHLVRRRGQEARLRCSPMKGHSHVYWYRQLPEEGLKFMVYLQKENIIDESGMPKERFSAEFPKEGPSILRIQQVVRGDSAAYFCASSPNGDNYGYTFGSGTRLTVV.

Points on this clone: The junction shows a germline mismatch at one end, possibly a read error. The V call is TRBV19, the J call TRBJ2-2; tentatively, D is TRBD2 (5 bases). The CDR3 runs 16 residues. Germline V gene sequence: CDR1 LNHDA, CDR2 SQIVND (reference sequence). The CDR3 DNA sequence: TGTGCCAGTAGTATATCTTGGAGGAGTTCCACCGAGGAGCTGTTTTTT. Translation gives CASSISWRSSTEELFF. Variable domain in full (rest from reference TRBV19 and TRBJ2-2): DGGITQSPKYLFRKEGQNVTLSCEQNLNHDAMYWYRQDPGQGLRLIYYSQIVNDFQKGDIAEGYSVSREKKESFPLTVTSAQKNPTAFYLCASSISWRSSTEELFFGEGSRLTVL.

The rearrangement links TRBV6-5 to TRBJ2-5; weak D call: TRBD1 (5 bases). Trimming took 2 bases from V and 4 from J, leaving 11 bases between them. Per germline, CDR1 MNHEY and CDR2 SVGAGI. The CDR3 consists of 14 residues. CDR3 DNA: TGTGCCAGCAGTTACGGGCAGGGAAGAGAGACCCAGTACTTC. This gives the protein CASSYGQGRETQYF.

J is TRBJ2-5 and V is TRBV25-1; no clear D gene. Gene TRBJ2-7 matches the end of the DNA better, so the J call may be wrong. There are 13 residues in the CDR3. CDR1 MGHDK and CDR2 SYGVNS come from the germline V gene. The CDR3 DNA follows: TGTGCCAGCAGTGAAGGTGGGCCCTACGAGCAGTACTTC. It codes for CASSEGGPYEQYF.

This clone has only one observation. The genes are TRBV7-2 and TRBJ1-2, with a tentative D call TRBD1 (6 bases). V shed 5 bases and J shed 8 bases, with 18 bases lying between them. Per germline, CDR1 SGHTA and CDR2 FQGNSA. CDR3 size: 14 residues. The CDR3 here is CASSPSGTRKGYTF. Here the CDR3 DNA reads TGTGCCAGCAGCCCCTCCGGGACAAGGAAGGGCTACACCTTC.

V is TRBV29-1 and J is TRBJ2-3, with 10 nucleotides matching TRBD2. Germline CDR1 is SQVTM and CDR2 is ANQGSEA. The CDR3 runs to 13 residues. The J segment lost 4 bases and the V segment lost 4 bases, leaving 2 bases of the junction unmatched. CDR3 sequence: CSVASGSADTQYF. The CDR3 nucleotides are TGCAGCGTTGCTAGCGGGAGCGCAGATACGCAGTATTTT.

This chain uses TRBV19 with TRBJ1-5; possibly TRBD1 for D (6 bases). CDR3 length: 14 amino acids. Germline loops: CDR1 LNHDA, CDR2 SQIVND (reference sequence). The ends were cut back, 2 bases at V and 7 bases at J, with 12 bases in the middle. The CDR3 spells CASSIKSGTQPQHF. CDR3 bases: TGTGCCAGTAGTATAAAGTCAGGGACACAGCCCCAGCATTTT.

J is TRBJ2-7 and V is TRBV6-5; no firm D call. V was clipped by 5 bases and J by 3 bases, with 5 bases between them. The CDR3 covers 11 residues. Germline values: CDR1 MNHEY, CDR2 SVGAGI. CDR3 nucleotide sequence: TGTGCCAGCAGTGTTCTCTACGAGCAGTACTTC. Its protein product is CASSVLYEQYF.

The chain links TRBV18 to TRBJ1-1; 7 positions match TRBD1. J lost 2 bases, V lost 3 bases, and 6 bases had no gene match. This CDR3 is 15 amino acids long. Germline assignment: CDR1 KGHSH and CDR2 LQKENI. The CDR3 region has the DNA TGTGCCAGCTCACCGTCAGGGGGAGGTAACACTGAAGCTTTCTTT. Its translation: CASSPSGGGNTEAFF.

On this clone: Other nucleotide sequences from this sample produce the same CDR3. The rearrangement links TRBV9 to TRBJ2-7; 9 positions match TRBD2. Germline CDR1 SGDLS, CDR2 YYNGEE. The trim removed 0 bases at V and 1 base at J, leaving 11 bases unmatched. The CDR3 length is 18 residues. The CDR3 region has the DNA TGTGCCAGCAGCGTAGGAGTTGCGGGAGGGCCTCAGTCCTACGAGCAGTACTTC. Its translation: CASSVGVAGGPQSYEQYF.